Listed below are T cell receptor beta chains from one sample, sequenced in a study of CD8 T cells in Susac syndrome. MiXCR was run by TCRdb on the immunoSEQ multiplex PCR reads, yielding one entry per CDR3 protein. Of more than 75,000 distinct CDR3 sequences in the sample, over 90% are singletons; the top ten hold roughly 0.27%. The specimen sequenced was CD8+ T cells from PBMCs. These receptor sequences come from a human donor in good health. Each CDR3 is given with its conserved first and last residue. Size tells how often a clone was seen (once, few, many) or the class of an expanded clone, and some rows leave it out.

j_call clone_size v_call cdr3_aa
TRBJ1-2 NA TRBV2 CASAGQGAWGYTF
TRBJ1-2 NA TRBV10-3 CAISDGRTNYGYTF
TRBJ2-5 NA TRBV28 CASSISSGTYQETQYF
TRBJ2-1 NA TRBV7-9 CASNAAGNEQFF
TRBJ1-3 NA TRBV7-9 CASSLGLGNTIYF
TRBJ1-2 NA TRBV28 CASSPLPGQGNYGYTF
TRBJ2-1 NA TRBV27 CASSQGAAGTSGSRHEQFF
TRBJ1-5 NA TRBV27 CASSLLGDQPQHF
TRBJ2-5 NA TRBV20-1 CSARVGGEEVGTQYF
TRBJ2-5 once TRBV6-5 CASSPGQLGQTQYF
TRBJ1-2 once TRBV20-1 CSARGLANYGYTF
TRBJ1-2 NA TRBV4-1 CASSPTGATNYGYTF
TRBJ2-1 NA TRBV6-1 CASSERDDTNEQFF
TRBJ1-3 NA TRBV9 CASSVLDTTRNTIYF
TRBJ2-1 NA TRBV6-2/TRBV6-3 CASSYEPEDYNEQFF
TRBJ1-6 NA TRBV6-5 CASAHSKPYNSPLHF
TRBJ1-1 NA TRBV5-6 CASNLERNTEAFF
TRBJ1-3 NA TRBV7-4 CASSLHRSGNTIYF
TRBJ1-5 NA TRBV9 CASSIDPGWGNQPQHF
TRBJ1-1 NA TRBV15 CATSRDTQGLTTEAFF
TRBJ2-3 NA TRBV7-9 CASSSLTRTDTQYF
TRBJ2-1 NA TRBV7-2 CASSLVSGGLQFF
TRBJ2-2 NA TRBV27 CASSWGPAVGELFF
TRBJ1-2 NA TRBV7-9 CASSLLTRDYGYTF
TRBJ1-1 once TRBV4-3 CASSQVFATEAFF
TRBJ2-5 NA TRBV11-2 CASSPSGDIRPETQYF
TRBJ1-4 NA TRBV27 CASRATNEKLFF
TRBJ2-1 once TRBV6-2/TRBV6-3 CASRLGGSEQFF
TRBJ1-4 NA TRBV14 CASSPTRWDEKLFF
TRBJ2-1 NA TRBV29-1 CSVASMGGRNYNEQFF
TRBJ1-1 NA TRBV19 CASSRLRGFDTEAFF
TRBJ2-5 once TRBV23-1 CATPRCLTGKETQYF
TRBJ1-2 NA TRBV20-1 CSAGGVYGYTF
TRBJ2-4 once TRBV28 CASSWYEDNIQYF
TRBJ2-1 few TRBV6-2/TRBV6-3 CASGGQADYNEQFF
TRBJ2-3 NA TRBV7-8 CASSSPGETTSTDTQYF
TRBJ2-4 NA TRBV2 CASSGGGVKNIQYF
TRBJ2-3 NA TRBV9 CASSTEQDTQYF
TRBJ2-1 NA TRBV6-2/TRBV6-3 CASGRLAARGEQFF
TRBJ2-3 NA TRBV9 CASSPLGNQADTQYF
TRBJ2-1 NA TRBV4-1 CASSQEMRAGYNEQFF
TRBJ2-7 NA TRBV5-1 CASSLASGSDEQYF
TRBJ2-1 NA TRBV25-1 CASSEVGPSYNEQFF
TRBJ2-1 once TRBV9 CASSVSRSLSSYNEQFF
TRBJ1-2 NA TRBV14 CASSQSLSYGYTF
TRBJ1-2 NA TRBV27 CASSLSGPPNYGYTF
TRBJ1-4 once TRBV9 CASSVGGEGTNEKLFF
TRBJ2-5 NA TRBV28 CASSGLAGGLETQYF
TRBJ2-7 NA TRBV5-1 CASSFGTSSYEQYF
TRBJ2-3 NA TRBV9 CASSGTISSTDTQYF
TRBJ2-7 NA TRBV5-1 CASSLGSTIYEQYF
TRBJ1-5 NA TRBV24-1 CATSEARGQPQHF
TRBJ2-1 NA TRBV7-7 CASSPQDGPYNEQFF
TRBJ2-1 NA TRBV7-9 CASSSGLAYNEQFF
TRBJ2-1 NA TRBV5-1 CASSLGAGAISYNEQFF
TRBJ2-1 NA TRBV6-5 CASSFEGSGGNEQFF